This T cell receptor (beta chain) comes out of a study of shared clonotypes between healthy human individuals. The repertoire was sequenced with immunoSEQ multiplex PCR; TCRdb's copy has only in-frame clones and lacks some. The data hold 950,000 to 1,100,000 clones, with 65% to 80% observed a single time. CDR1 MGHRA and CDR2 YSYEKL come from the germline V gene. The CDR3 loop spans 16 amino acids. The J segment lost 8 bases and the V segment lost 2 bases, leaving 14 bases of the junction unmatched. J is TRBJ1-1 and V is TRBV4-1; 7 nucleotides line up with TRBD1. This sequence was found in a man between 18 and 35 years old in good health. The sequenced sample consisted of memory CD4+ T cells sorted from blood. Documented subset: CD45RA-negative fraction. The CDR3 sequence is CASSQSPAGGRKEAFF. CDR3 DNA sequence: TGCGCCAGCAGCCAATCCCCGGCAGGGGGGAGGAAGGAAGCTTTCTTT.